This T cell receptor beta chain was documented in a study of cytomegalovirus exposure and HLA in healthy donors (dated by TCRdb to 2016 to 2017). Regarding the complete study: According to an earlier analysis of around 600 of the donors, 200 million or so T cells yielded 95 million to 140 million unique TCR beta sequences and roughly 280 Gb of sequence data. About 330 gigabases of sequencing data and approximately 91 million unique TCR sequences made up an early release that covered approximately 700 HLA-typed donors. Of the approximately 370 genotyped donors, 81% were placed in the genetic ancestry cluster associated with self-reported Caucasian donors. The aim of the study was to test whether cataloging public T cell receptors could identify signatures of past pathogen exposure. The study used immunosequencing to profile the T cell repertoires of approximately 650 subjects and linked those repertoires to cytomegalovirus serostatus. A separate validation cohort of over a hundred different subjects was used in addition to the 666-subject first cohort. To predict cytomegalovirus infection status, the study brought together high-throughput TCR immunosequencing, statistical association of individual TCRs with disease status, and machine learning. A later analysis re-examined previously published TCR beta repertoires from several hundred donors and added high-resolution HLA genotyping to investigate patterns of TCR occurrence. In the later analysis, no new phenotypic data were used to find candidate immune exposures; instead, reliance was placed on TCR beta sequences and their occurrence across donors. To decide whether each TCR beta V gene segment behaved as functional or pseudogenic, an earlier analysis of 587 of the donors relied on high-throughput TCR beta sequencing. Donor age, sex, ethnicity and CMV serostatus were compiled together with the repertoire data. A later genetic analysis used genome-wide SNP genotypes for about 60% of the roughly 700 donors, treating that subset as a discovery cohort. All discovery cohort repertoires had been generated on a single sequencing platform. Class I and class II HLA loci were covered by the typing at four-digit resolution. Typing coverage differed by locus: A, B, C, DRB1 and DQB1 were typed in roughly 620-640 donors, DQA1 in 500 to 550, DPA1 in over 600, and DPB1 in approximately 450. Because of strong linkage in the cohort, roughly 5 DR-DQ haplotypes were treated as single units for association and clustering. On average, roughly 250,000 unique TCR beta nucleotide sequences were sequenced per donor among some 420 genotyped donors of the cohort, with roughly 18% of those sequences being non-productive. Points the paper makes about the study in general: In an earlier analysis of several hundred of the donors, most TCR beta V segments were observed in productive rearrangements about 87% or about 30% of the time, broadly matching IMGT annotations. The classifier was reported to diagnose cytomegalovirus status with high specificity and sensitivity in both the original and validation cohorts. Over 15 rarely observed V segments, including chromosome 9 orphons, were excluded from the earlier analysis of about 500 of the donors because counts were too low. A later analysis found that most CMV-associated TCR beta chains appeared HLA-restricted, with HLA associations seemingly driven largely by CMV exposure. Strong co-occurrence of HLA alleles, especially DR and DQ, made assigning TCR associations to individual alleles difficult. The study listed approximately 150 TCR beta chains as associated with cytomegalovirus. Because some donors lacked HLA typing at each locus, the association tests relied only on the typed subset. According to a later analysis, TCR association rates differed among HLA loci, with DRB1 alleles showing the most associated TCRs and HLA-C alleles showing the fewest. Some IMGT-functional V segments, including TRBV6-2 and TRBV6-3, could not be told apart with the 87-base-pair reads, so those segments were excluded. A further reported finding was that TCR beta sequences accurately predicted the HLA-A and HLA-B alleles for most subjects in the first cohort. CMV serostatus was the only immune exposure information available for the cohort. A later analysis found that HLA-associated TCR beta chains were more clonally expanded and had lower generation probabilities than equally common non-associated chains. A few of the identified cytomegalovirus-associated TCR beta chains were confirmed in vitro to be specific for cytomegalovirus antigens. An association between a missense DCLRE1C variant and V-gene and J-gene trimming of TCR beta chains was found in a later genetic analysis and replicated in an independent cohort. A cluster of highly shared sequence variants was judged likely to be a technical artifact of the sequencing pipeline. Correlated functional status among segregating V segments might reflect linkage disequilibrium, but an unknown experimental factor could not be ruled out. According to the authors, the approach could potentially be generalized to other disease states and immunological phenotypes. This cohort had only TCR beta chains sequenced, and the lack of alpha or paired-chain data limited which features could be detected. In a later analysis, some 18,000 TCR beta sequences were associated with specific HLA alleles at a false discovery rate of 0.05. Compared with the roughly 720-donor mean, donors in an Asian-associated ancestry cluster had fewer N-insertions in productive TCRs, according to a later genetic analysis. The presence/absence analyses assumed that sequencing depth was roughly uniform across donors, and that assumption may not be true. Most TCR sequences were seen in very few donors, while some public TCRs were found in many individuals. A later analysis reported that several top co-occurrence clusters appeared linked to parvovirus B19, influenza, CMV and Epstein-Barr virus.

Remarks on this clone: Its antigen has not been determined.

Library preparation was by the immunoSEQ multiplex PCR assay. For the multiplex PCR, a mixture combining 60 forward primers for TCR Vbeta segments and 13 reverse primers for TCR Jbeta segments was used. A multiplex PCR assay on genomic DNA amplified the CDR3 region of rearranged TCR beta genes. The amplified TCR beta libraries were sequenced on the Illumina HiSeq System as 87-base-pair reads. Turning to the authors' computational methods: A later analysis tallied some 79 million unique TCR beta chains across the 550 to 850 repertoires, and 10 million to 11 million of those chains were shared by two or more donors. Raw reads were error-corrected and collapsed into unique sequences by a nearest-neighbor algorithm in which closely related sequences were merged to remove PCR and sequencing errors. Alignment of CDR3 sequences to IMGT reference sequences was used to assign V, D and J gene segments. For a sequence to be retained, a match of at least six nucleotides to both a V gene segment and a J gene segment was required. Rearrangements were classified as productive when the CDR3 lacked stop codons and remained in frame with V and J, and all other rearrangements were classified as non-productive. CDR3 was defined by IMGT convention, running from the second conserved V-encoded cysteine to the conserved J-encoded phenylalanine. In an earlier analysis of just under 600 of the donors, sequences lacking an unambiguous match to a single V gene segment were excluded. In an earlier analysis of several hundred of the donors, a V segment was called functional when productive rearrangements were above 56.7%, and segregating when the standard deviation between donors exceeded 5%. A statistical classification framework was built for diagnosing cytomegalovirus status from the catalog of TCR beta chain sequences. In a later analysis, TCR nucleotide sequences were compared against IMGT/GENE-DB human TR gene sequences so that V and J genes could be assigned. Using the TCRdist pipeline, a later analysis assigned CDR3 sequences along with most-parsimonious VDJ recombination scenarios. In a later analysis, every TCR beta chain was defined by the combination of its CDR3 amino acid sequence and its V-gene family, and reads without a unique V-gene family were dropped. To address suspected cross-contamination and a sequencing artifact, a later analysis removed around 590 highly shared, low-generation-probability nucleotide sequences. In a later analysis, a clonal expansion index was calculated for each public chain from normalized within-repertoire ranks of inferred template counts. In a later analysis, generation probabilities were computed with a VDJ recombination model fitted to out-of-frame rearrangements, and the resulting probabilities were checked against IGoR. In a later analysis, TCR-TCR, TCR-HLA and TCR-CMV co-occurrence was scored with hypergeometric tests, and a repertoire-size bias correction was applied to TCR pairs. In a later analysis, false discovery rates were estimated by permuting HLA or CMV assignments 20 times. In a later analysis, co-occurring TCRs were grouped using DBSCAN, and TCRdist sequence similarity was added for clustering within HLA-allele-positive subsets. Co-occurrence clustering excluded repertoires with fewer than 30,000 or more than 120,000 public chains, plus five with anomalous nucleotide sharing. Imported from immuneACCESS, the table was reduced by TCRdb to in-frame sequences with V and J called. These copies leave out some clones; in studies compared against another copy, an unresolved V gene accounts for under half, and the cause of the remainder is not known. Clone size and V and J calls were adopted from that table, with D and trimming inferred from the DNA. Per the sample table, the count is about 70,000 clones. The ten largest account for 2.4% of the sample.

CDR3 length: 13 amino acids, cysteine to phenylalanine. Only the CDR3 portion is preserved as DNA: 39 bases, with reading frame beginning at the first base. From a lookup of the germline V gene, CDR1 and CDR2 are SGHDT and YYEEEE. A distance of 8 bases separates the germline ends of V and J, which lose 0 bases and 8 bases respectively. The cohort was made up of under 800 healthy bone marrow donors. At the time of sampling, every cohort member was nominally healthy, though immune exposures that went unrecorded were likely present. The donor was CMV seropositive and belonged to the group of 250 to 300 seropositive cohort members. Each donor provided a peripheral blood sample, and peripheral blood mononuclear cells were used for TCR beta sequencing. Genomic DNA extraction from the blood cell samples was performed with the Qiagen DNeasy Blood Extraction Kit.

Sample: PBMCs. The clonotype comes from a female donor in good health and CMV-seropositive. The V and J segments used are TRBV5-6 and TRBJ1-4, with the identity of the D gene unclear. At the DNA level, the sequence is TGTGCCAGCAGCTTGGGTGGCTGGGAAAAACTGTTTTTT. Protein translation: CASSLGGWEKLFF. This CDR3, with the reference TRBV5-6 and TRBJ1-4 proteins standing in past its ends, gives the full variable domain DAGVTQSPTHLIKTRGQQVTLRCSPKSGHDTVSWYQQALGQGPQFIFQYYEEEERQRGNFPDRFSGHQFPNYSSELNVNALLLGDSALYLCASSLGGWEKLFFGSGTQLSVL.